Listed here is a single TCR beta chain. The antigen is undetermined. This sample is drawn from a study of OX40 agonist ivuxolimab in advanced cancers. Overall study: Ivuxolimab, which patients received intravenously every 2 weeks, was dosed at 0.01 to 10 mg/kg. General study results and limits: There was clonal expansion of CD4+ and CD8+ blood T cells by week 6 at 0.1 to 3.0 mg/kg.

V trimming: 6 bases; J trimming: 4 bases; junction bases outside the gene matches: 7. Germline lookup yields CDR1 MDHEN and CDR2 SYDVKM. This CDR3 is built from 15 residues. The method was immunoSEQ multiplex PCR; TCRdb's version includes in-frame clones alone and lacks a portion of them. The sample comprises 20,000 to 25,000 clones, 86% of which are singletons, and about 15% rests with the top ten. The chain is built from TRBV28 and TRBJ2-1, with TRBD1 matching 9 bases. This TCR was sampled from an adult with an advanced solid tumor such as melanoma, head and neck, liver or kidney cancer. The material was CD4+ or CD8+ T cells sorted from blood, obtained in a trial of the OX40 agonist ivuxolimab. The CDR3 DNA is TGTGCCAGCAGGTCCGACAGGGGGGTTTACAATGAGCAGTTCTTC. Residues: CASRSDRGVYNEQFF.